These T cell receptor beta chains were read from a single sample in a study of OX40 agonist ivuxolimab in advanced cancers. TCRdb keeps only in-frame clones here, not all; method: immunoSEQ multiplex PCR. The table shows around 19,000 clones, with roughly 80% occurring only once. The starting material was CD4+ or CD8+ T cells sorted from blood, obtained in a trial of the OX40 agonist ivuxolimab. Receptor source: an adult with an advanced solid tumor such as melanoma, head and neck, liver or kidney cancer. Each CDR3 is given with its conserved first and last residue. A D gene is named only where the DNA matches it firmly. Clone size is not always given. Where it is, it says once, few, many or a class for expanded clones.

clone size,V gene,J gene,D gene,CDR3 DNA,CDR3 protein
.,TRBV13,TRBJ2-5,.,TGTGCCAGCAGCTACCCCTACCAGGAGACCCAGTACTTC,CASSYPYQETQYF
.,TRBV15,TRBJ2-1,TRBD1,TGTGCCACCAGCAGAGCGGGCGGAGTGACAGGGGTGAGGGACAATGAGCAGTTCTTC,CATSRAGGVTGVRDNEQFF
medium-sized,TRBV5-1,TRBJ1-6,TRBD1,TGCGCCAGTAATTTCGGACAGGGACATTCACCCCTCCACTTT,CASNFGQGHSPLHF
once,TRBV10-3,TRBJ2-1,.,TGTGCCATCAGTGAGTCGATCGCCAGCCACAATGAGCAGTTCTTC,CAISESIASHNEQFF
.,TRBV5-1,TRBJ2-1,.,TGCGCCAGCAGTGTAGGGACCGCGGACAGTGGGAAAAACAATGAGCAGTTCTTC,CASSVGTADSGKNNEQFF
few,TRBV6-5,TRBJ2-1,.,TGTGCCAGCAGTTACTCGCCAGGATCCACCTACAATGAGCAGTTCTTC,CASSYSPGSTYNEQFF
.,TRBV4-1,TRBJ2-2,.,TGCGCCAGCAGCCTCCTCTTCGGGGGTAGGGACACCGGGGAGCTGTTTTTT,CASSLLFGGRDTGELFF
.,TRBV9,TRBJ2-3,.,TGTGCCAGCAGCGTAGGAGTTGCAGATACGCAGTATTTT,CASSVGVADTQYF
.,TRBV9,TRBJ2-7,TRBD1,TGTGCCAGCAGCGCCGGACAGGGCCCTTTGAACGAGCAGTACTTC,CASSAGQGPLNEQYF
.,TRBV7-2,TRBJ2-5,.,TGTGCCAGCAGCTTAGCCAACCAGGGAGAAGAGACCCAGTACTTC,CASSLANQGEETQYF
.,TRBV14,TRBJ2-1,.,TGTGCCAGCAGCCAGAGGGAGGATGAGCAGTTCTTC,CASSQREDEQFF
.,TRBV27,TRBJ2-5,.,TGTGCCAGCAGTGCTCGACAGGTGGGAGGAGAGACCCAGTACTTC,CASSARQVGGETQYF
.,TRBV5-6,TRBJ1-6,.,TGTGCCAGCAGGCCCGGGACGTCTCATAATTCACCCCTCCACTTT,CASRPGTSHNSPLHF
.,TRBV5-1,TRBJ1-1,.,TGCGCCAGCAGCTTGGCGACTACCACAGTGAACACTGAAGCTTTCTTT,CASSLATTTVNTEAFF
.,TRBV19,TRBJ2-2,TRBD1,TGTGCCAGTAGCGACAGGGTGGCCGGGGAGCTGTTTTTT,CASSDRVAGELFF
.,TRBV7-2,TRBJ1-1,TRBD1,TGTGCCAGCAGCCCTTGGGGACAGACTTTGAACACTGAAGCTTTCTTT,CASSPWGQTLNTEAFF
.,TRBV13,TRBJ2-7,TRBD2,TGTGCCAGCAGCTTAGGGTTAGCGGGGGGGCGCCCCTACGAGCAGTACTTC,CASSLGLAGGRPYEQYF
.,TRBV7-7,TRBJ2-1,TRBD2,TGTGCCAGCAGCTTATGGGACGCGACGGGAGGGCACAATGAGCAGTTCTTC,CASSLWDATGGHNEQFF
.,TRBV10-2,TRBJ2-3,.,TGCGCCAGTTCGGTTTATATCACCACAGATACGCAGTATTTT,CASSVYITTDTQYF
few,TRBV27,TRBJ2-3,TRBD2,TGTGCCAGCAGTTCCAGGCGGGGGGCCTACACAGATACGCAGTATTTT,CASSSRRGAYTDTQYF
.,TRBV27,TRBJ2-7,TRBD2,TGTGCCAGCAGGGGGGCGCCGGGACTAGCGGCCGAGCAGTACTTC,CASRGAPGLAAEQYF
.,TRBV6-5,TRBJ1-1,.,TGTGCCAGCAGTTACTCGTGGGGGACTGGAGCTTTCTTT,CASSYSWGTGAFF
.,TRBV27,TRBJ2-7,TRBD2,TGTGCCAGCAGTTTAGGGCAGACTAGCGGGCTTTCCTACGAGCAGTACTTC,CASSLGQTSGLSYEQYF
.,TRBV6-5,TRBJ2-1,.,TGTGCCAGCCGGAACAACGGGGGTGAGCAGTTCTTC,CASRNNGGEQFF
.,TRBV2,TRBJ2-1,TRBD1,TGTGCCAGGGGACAGGGGGTGCACAATGAGCAGTTCTTC,CARGQGVHNEQFF
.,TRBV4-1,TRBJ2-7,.,TGCGCCAGCAGCCAAGATCCCGCCCCGAACTACGAGCAGTACTTC,CASSQDPAPNYEQYF
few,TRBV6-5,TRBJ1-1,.,TGTGCCAGCAGTCCCGGGACAACGATCGAAGCTTTCTTT,CASSPGTTIEAFF
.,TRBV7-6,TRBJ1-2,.,TGTGCCAGCAGCTTAGATGACTATGGCTACACCTTC,CASSLDDYGYTF
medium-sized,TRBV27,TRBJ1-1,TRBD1,TGTGCCAGCAAATACGCCGGGGGACAGTTTGAAGCTTTCTTT,CASKYAGGQFEAFF
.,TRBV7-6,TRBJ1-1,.,TGTGCCAGCAGCTTAGAGTGGGGCACTGAAGCTTTCTTT,CASSLEWGTEAFF
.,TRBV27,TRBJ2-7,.,TGTGCCAGCAGTCGCCCCTACGGGGAGATCCACGAGCAGTACTTC,CASSRPYGEIHEQYF
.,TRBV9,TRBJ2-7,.,TGTGCCAGCAGCGTAGGAGGGGACTCAACCTACGAGCAGTACTTC,CASSVGGDSTYEQYF
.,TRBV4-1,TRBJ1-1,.,TGCGCCAGCAGCCAAGTCCTGGACCCGAACACTGAAGCTTTCTTT,CASSQVLDPNTEAFF
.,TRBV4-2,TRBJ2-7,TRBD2,TGTGCCAGCAGCCAAGGACTAGCGGGGGCCTCCTACGAGCAGTACTTC,CASSQGLAGASYEQYF
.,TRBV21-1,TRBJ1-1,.,TGTGCCAGCAGCCCGGGGGTCGGGACTGAAGCTTTCTTT,CASSPGVGTEAFF
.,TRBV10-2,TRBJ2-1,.,TGCGCCAGCAGTCAGGGTAAACGCTATGAGCAGTTCTTC,CASSQGKRYEQFF
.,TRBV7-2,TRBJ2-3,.,TGTGCCAGCACCCGCGGGGGGACAGGCCCCTTCGCAGATACGCAGTATTTT,CASTRGGTGPFADTQYF
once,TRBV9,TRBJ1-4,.,TGTGCCAGCAGCGTAGGGACAGAGTTTAATGAAAAACTGTTTTTT,CASSVGTEFNEKLFF
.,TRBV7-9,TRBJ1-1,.,TGTGCCAGCAGCTTAGTATATAGGGCATTGGCTGAAGCTTTCTTT,CASSLVYRALAEAFF
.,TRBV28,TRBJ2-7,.,TGTGCCAGCAGTCAGGGTCCCCCCTACGAGCAGTACTTC,CASSQGPPYEQYF
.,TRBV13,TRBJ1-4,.,TGTGCCAGCAGCTTAAATCTACAGGGTGATGAAAAACTGTTTTTT,CASSLNLQGDEKLFF
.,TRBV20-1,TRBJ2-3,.,TGCAGTGCTCCACGTGCAGATACGCAGTATTTT,CSAPRADTQYF
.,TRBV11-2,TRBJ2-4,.,TGTGCCAGCAGCTTAACCGGGACTCGGGAGACCAAAAACATTCAGTACTTC,CASSLTGTRETKNIQYF